The clone carrying this T cell receptor beta chain was seen only a few times. What it binds is not known. This sample was included in a study of OX40 agonist ivuxolimab in advanced cancers. Background on the study: Past anti-PD-1, anti-PD-L1 or anti-CTLA-4 therapy was accepted, and 40% had received some. The study reported partial responses in three patients: one hepatocellular carcinoma, two cutaneous melanoma.

Libraries were prepared by immunoSEQ multiplex PCR; TCRdb keeps only in-frame clonotypes and omits some of them. The repertoire holds about 98,000 clones, about 85% seen once, with about 0.82% in the top ten. Patients who had autoimmune disease history or got systemic immunosuppression were left out. Study observations and caveats: Within 6 weeks, CD4+ and CD8+ blood T cells expanded clonally at 0.1 to 3.0 mg/kg.

The CDR3 sequence is 13 residues long. The germline CDR1 and CDR2 sequences are SGHAT and FQNNGV. Trimming cost V 3 bases and J 7 bases, with 9 bases left between them. This chain joins TRBV11-2 and TRBJ1-4; the D is unclear. Material: CD4+ or CD8+ T cells sorted from blood, obtained in a trial of the OX40 agonist ivuxolimab. This TCR derives from an adult with an advanced solid tumor such as melanoma, head and neck, liver or kidney cancer. The CDR3 is CASSFAEGEKLFF. The CDR3 DNA follows: TGTGCCAGCAGCTTCGCAGAGGGTGAAAAACTGTTTTTT.